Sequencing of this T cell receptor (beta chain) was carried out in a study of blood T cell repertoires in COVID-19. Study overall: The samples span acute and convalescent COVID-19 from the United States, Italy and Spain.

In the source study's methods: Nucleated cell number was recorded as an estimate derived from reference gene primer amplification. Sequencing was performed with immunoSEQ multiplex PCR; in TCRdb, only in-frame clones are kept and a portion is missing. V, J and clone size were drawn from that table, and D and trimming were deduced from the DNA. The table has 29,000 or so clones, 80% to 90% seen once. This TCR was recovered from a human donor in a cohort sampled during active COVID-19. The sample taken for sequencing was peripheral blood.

CDR3 protein: CASSIGQLLSGNTIYF. CDR3 in DNA: TGTGCCAGCAGCATAGGACAGCTCCTCTCTGGAAACACCATATATTTT. The chain employs TRBV7-2 and TRBJ1-3; tentatively, D is TRBD1 (6 bases). The CDR3 length is 16 residues. Germline CDR1 SGHTA, CDR2 FQGNSA. V dropped 5 bases and J dropped 0 bases, with 14 bases sitting between them.